This record covers a single T cell receptor (beta chain). TCRdb passed the 5' RACE reads through MiXCR, listing each CDR3 protein once. The repertoire holds some 290,000 distinct CDR3 sequences, with about 20% as singletons. The V gene end was trimmed by 4 bases and the J gene end by 5 bases; junction bases not matched to a gene: 3. Germline CDR1 reads SGHTA; CDR2 reads FQGNSA. This CDR3 is 15 amino acids long. This entry comes from a study of CD8 T cells in ankylosing spondylitis. The sequenced sample was blood, either unsorted or a sorted T cell fraction (not recorded which). This clonotype originated in a male donor with ankylosing spondylitis or in good health (not recorded which). V usage is TRBV7-2 and J usage is TRBJ1-6; 9 nucleotides agree with TRBD1. The CDR3 protein is CASSWRDRDNSPLHF. CDR3 nucleotides: TGTGCCAGCAGCTGGCGGGACAGGGATAATTCACCCCTCCACTTT.